This is a list of T cell receptor beta chains from one sample in a study of Graves' ophthalmopathy and Graves' hyperthyroidism. TCRdb used MiXCR to reprocess the multiplex PCR reads, holding one entry per CDR3 protein. The sample includes roughly 170,000 distinct CDR3 sequences, around 39% seen only once; the top ten take around 9.3%. Sequencing was done on a sample of peripheral blood. Source of these receptors: a young man with Graves' ophthalmopathy. CDR3s include the opening cysteine and the closing phenylalanine or tryptophan. Each record gives: D gene, clone size, V gene, J gene, CDR3 protein, CDR3 DNA. The D gene is left open where the match is weak. The size field is filled for only some rows; it gives once, few, many or a size class.

TRBD1,many,TRBV10-3,TRBJ1-5,CAISEAGGTIGSNQPQHF,TGTGCCATCAGTGAGGCAGGGGGAACTATAGGGAGCAATCAGCCCCAGCATTTT
TRBD1,.,TRBV12-3/TRBV12-4,TRBJ1-6,CASSSLDRGNSPLHF,TGTGCCAGCAGTTCCCTAGACAGGGGTAATTCACCCCTCCACTTT
.,.,TRBV12-3/TRBV12-4,TRBJ1-5,CATSPGGYSNQPQHF,TGTGCCACCTCCCCCGGCGGGTATAGCAATCAGCCCCAGCATTTT
.,many,TRBV5-1,TRBJ2-5,CASSLQPPDNQETQYF,TGCGCCAGCAGCTTACAGCCCCCGGACAACCAAGAGACCCAGTACTTC
.,many,TRBV15,TRBJ1-1,CATSREGGAEAFF,TGTGCCACCAGCAGAGAGGGGGGGGCTGAAGCTTTCTTT
.,many,TRBV7-2,TRBJ1-2,CASSLALTGSYGYTF,TGTGCCAGCAGCTTAGCGTTGACAGGTAGCTATGGCTACACCTTC
.,many,TRBV28,TRBJ2-7,CASTPLGAHSYEQYF,TGTGCCAGCACCCCCTTGGGAGCGCACTCCTACGAGCAGTACTTC
TRBD2,.,TRBV19,TRBJ2-1,CASSIGGLAGRGGYNEQFF,TGTGCCAGTAGTATAGGGGGTCTAGCGGGGAGGGGAGGCTACAATGAGCAGTTCTTC
.,once,TRBV12-3/TRBV12-4,TRBJ1-1,CASSLGLTEAFF,TGTGCCAGCAGTTTAGGACTAACTGAAGCTTTCTTT
.,many,TRBV6-5,TRBJ2-5,CASSYGNRPETQYF,TGTGCCAGCAGTTACGGAAACCGCCCCGAGACCCAGTACTTC
TRBD1,many,TRBV28,TRBJ2-5,CASSRTVTTGETQYF,TGTGCCAGCAGTCGTACAGTCACGACAGGGGAGACCCAGTACTTC
.,.,TRBV29-1,TRBJ1-2,CSVEVRAGYGYTF,TGCAGCGTTGAAGTCAGGGCGGGCTATGGCTACACCTTC
.,.,TRBV27,TRBJ2-5,CASRGTAGQETQYF,TGTGCCAGCAGAGGGACAGCGGGCCAAGAGACCCAGTACTTC
.,.,TRBV9,TRBJ2-2,CASSALVGGAGGNTGELFF,TGTGCCAGCAGCGCTCTGGTCGGTGGCGCCGGAGGGAACACCGGGGAGCTGTTTTTT
.,.,TRBV28,TRBJ1-5,CASGSGGRAQPQHF,TGTGCCAGCGGGTCGGGTGGGAGAGCGCAGCCCCAGCATTTT
TRBD2,few,TRBV7-9,TRBJ2-7,CASTEGLAGGEQYF,TGTGCCAGCACTGAGGGACTAGCGGGAGGCGAGCAGTACTTC
.,few,TRBV6-2/TRBV6-3,TRBJ2-2,CASSYKGTGELFF,TGTGCCAGCAGCTACAAGGGGACCGGGGAGCTGTTTTTT
.,many,TRBV6-5,TRBJ2-7,CASGEFDSYEQYF,TGTGCCAGCGGGGAGTTTGACTCCTACGAGCAGTACTTC
.,many,TRBV30,TRBJ2-2,CAGDAGELFF,TGTGCCGGGGATGCCGGGGAGCTGTTTTTT
TRBD1,many,TRBV12-3/TRBV12-4,TRBJ1-4,CASSFGQGLEKLFF,TGTGCCAGCAGTTTCGGACAGGGTCTCGAAAAACTGTTTTTT
TRBD1,.,TRBV6-4,TRBJ1-1,CASTVTGGRAFF,TGTGCCAGCACCGTAACAGGGGGCAGGGCTTTCTTT
.,.,TRBV19,TRBJ2-5,CASSMASSSRTQYF,TGTGCCAGTAGTATGGCTAGCTCGAGTAGGACCCAGTACTTC
.,many,TRBV12-5,TRBJ2-2,CASGTAARELFF,TGTGCTAGTGGTACAGCCGCGAGGGAGCTGTTTTTT
TRBD2,many,TRBV12-3/TRBV12-4,TRBJ2-7,CASSLGTSEYEQYF,TGTGCCAGCAGTTTAGGGACTAGCGAGTACGAGCAGTACTTC
.,.,TRBV7-2,TRBJ2-7,CASRSHLAAYEQYF,TGTGCCAGCAGATCCCACCTGGCCGCCTACGAGCAGTACTTC
.,many,TRBV28,TRBJ2-7,CASSVQGNEQYF,TGTGCCAGCAGTGTACAGGGCAACGAGCAGTACTTC
.,many,TRBV6-1,TRBJ1-2,CASSRKSTAALGGYTF,TGTGCCAGCAGTCGAAAATCGACAGCGGCCTTGGGTGGCTACACCTTC
.,.,TRBV12-3/TRBV12-4,TRBJ1-2,CASTLITTGIYGYTF,TGTGCCAGCACTCTGATTACGACAGGCATCTATGGCTACACCTTC
TRBD1,.,TRBV9,TRBJ1-5,CASSVGAGGRDQPQHF,TGTGCCAGCAGCGTAGGGGCAGGGGGGAGAGATCAGCCCCAGCATTTT
.,many,TRBV6-5,TRBJ1-5,CASSYADSRNQPQHF,TGTGCCAGCAGTTACGCGGACAGCCGCAATCAGCCCCAGCATTTT
.,many,TRBV7-9,TRBJ1-2,CASSLEENYGYTF,TGTGCCAGCAGCTTAGAGGAGAACTATGGCTACACCTTC
.,.,TRBV30,TRBJ1-2,CACPLARTGGYTF,TGTGCCTGCCCCCTAGCCCGGACTGGGGGCTACACCTTC
.,many,TRBV19,TRBJ1-1,CASSRSRRVNLGTLNTEAFF,TGTGCCAGTAGTAGGTCAAGAAGAGTCAATTTGGGGACATTGAACACTGAAGCTTTCTTT
.,many,TRBV7-8,TRBJ1-3,CASSSQGRRNTIYF,TGTGCCAGCAGCTCCCAGGGGCGGAGAAACACCATATATTTT
TRBD1,.,TRBV6-1,TRBJ1-5,CASSINRGRDQPQHF,TGTGCCAGCAGTATCAACAGGGGGCGAGATCAGCCCCAGCATTTT
TRBD2,.,TRBV29-1,TRBJ2-7,CSVVGGTFLAFCEQYF,TGCAGCGTTGTGGGGGGGACCTTTCTAGCGTTTTGCGAGCAGTACTTC
TRBD2,many,TRBV7-3,TRBJ2-2,CASSPPGLAGGTGELFF,TGTGCCAGCAGCCCTCCGGGACTAGCGGGGGGAACCGGGGAGCTGTTTTTT
.,.,TRBV6-1,TRBJ2-5,CASRLPGPTQYF,TGTGCCAGCCGCCTCCCCGGACCAACCCAGTACTTC
TRBD1,.,TRBV11-2,TRBJ1-5,CASSRTGFNQPQHF,TGTGCCAGCAGCCGGACAGGCTTCAATCAGCCCCAGCATTTT
.,many,TRBV24-1,TRBJ1-1,CATALGSGTEAFF,TGTGCCACCGCCCTCGGTAGTGGCACTGAAGCTTTCTTT
.,many,TRBV3-1,TRBJ1-5,CASSQGAPQGKPQHF,TGTGCCAGCAGCCAAGGGGCGCCACAGGGTAAGCCCCAGCATTTT
.,many,TRBV28,TRBJ2-7,CASSWEASAYYEQYF,TGTGCCAGCAGTTGGGAGGCCTCGGCCTATTACGAGCAGTACTTC
.,.,TRBV11-2,TRBJ2-7,CASSLDHKFYEQYF,TGTGCCAGCAGCTTAGATCACAAATTCTACGAGCAGTACTTC
.,many,TRBV6-2/TRBV6-3,TRBJ2-7,CASSHRGEQYF,TGTGCCAGCAGTCACCGCGGCGAGCAGTACTTC
.,.,TRBV6-2/TRBV6-3,TRBJ2-2,CASTTGVSHTGELFF,TGTGCCAGTACTACGGGAGTTAGTCACACCGGGGAGCTGTTTTTT
.,.,TRBV19,TRBJ1-3,CASSFRPVSGNTIYF,TGTGCCAGTAGTTTCCGACCGGTCTCTGGAAACACCATATATTTT